The T cell receptor beta chain under discussion was sequenced for a study of shared clonotypes between healthy human individuals. TCRdb's copy holds only in-frame clones and misses some; the assay was immunoSEQ multiplex PCR. The table shows roughly 640,000 clones, with approximately 97% occurring only once. CDR1 and CDR2 (germline): MDHEN, SYDVKM. The length of the CDR3 is 12 residues. J lost 7 bases, V lost 6 bases, and 4 bases had no gene match. The study's findings and limits: Among non-shared clonotypes, generation probabilities were lower than among those shared by all four donors.

This clone came up once. Its antigen is currently unknown. Other DNA sequences in this sample translate to the same CDR3. The clonotype comes from a woman between 25 and 40 years old in good health. The chain combines TRBV28 with TRBJ1-2; TRBD1 agrees at 8 bases. The sample taken for sequencing was naive CD4+ T cells sorted from blood. Subset denoted: CD45RA+ positively selected. CDR3: CASSLQGGGYTF. The CDR3 coding sequence is TGTGCCAGCAGCTTACAGGGGGGTGGCTACACCTTC.